The clone carrying this TCR beta chain came up once. The antigen remains undetermined. A multiplex PCR was run with 60 Vbeta primers and 13 Jbeta primers. Original analysis: Roughly 11 million shared chains were among around 78 million unique TCR beta chains counted in a later analysis. Some clones are missing from TCRdb's copy, which holds only in-frame ones; the method was immunoSEQ multiplex PCR. V and J calls plus clone size are reproduced from that table; the DNA served to infer D and trimming. The sample lists roughly 120,000 clones; less than 65% were seen once. The CDR3 extends over 16 amino acids. The ends lost 4 bases at V and 4 bases at J; junction bases unmatched: 9. Germline CDR1 SNHLY, CDR2 FYNNEI. The data originate from a study of cytomegalovirus exposure and HLA in healthy donors. Study findings and constraints: Analyses of presence and absence presupposed an approximately uniform sequencing depth across donors.

The chain uses TRBV2 and TRBJ2-3; 9 nucleotides line up with TRBD2. Specimen: PBMCs. The clonotype was recovered from a middle-aged man in good health and CMV-seropositive. The CDR3 is CASSVGLAGVADTQYF. Here the CDR3 DNA reads TGTGCCAGCAGTGTTGGGTTAGCGGGAGTGGCAGATACGCAGTATTTT.